The present TCR beta chain was sequenced within a study of Ad26.COV2.S vaccination and SARS-CoV-2 variants. Study context: Donor was in the COV1001 Ad26.COV2.S trial arm. Ad26.COV2.S shots went into the muscle once or twice, 56 days apart.

Stated treatment: roughly 20 received Ad26.COV2.S at low or high dose, single or two shots; about 5 received placebo; per-sample allocation not given. Collection of the samples took place on day 63 after the first injection of vaccine or placebo. Adults aged 18-55 years in Boston included the donor. As its vector, the vaccine had Ad26, which expressed Wuhan-strain SARS-CoV-2 spike. CDR3 length: 14 residues. Germline V CDR1 and CDR2: GTSNPN, SVGIG (reference sequence). Trimming at V came to 5 bases and at J to 2 bases, leaving 7 bases not matched to a gene. Some clones are missing from TCRdb's copy, which holds only in-frame ones; the method was immunoSEQ multiplex PCR. The sample yields fewer than 500,000 clones, roughly 87% seen once.

Here the sequenced sample was peripheral blood, taken in a trial of Ad26.COV2.S vaccine versus placebo. This TCR derives from a person aged 18-65 years who received the Ad26.COV2.S COVID-19 vaccine or a placebo. V and J are TRBV30 and TRBJ2-3, with 7 bases identical to TRBD1. CDR3 sequence (DNA): TGTGCCTGGGGGGACAGAGTAAACACAGATACGCAGTATTTT. Translated: CAWGDRVNTDTQYF.